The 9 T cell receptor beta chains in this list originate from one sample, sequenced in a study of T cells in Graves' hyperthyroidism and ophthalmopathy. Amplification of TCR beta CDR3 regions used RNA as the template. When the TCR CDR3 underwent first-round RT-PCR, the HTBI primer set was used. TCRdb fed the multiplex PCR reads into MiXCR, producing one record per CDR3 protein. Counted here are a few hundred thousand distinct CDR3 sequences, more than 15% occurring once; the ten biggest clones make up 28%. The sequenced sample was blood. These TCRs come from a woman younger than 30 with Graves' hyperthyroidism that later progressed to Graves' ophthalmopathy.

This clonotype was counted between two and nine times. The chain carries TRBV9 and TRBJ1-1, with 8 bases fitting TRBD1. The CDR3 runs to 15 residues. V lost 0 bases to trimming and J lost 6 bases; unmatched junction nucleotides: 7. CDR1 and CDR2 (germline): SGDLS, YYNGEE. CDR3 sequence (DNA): TGTGCCAGCAGCGTAGAAGGACAGGGAGCCTCTGAAGCTTTCTTT. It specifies CASSVEGQGASEAFF.

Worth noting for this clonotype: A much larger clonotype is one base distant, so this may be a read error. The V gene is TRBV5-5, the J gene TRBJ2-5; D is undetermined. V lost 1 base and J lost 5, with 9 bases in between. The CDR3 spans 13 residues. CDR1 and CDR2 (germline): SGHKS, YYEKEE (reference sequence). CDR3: CASSLSASETQYF. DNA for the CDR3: TGTGCCAGCAGCTTGTCAGCATCGGAGACCCAGTACTTC.

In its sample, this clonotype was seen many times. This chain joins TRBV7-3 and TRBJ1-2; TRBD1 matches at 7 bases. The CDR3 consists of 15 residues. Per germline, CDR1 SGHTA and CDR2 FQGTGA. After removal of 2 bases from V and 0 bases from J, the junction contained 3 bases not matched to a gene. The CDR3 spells CASSLEGQTNYGYTF. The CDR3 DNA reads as TGTGCCAGCAGCTTAGAGGGACAGACTAACTATGGCTACACCTTC. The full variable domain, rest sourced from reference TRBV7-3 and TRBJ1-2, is GAGVSQTPSNKVTEKGKYVELRCDPISGHTALYWYRQSLGQGPEFLIYFQGTGAADDSGLPNDRFFAVRPEGSVSTLKIQRTERGDSAVYLCASSLEGQTNYGYTFGSGTRLTVV.

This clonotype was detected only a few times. The CDR3 loop is CASSLHWAGGYTF. The CDR3 coding sequence is TGTGCCAGCAGTCTTCACTGGGCAGGAGGCTACACCTTC. The chain combines TRBV6-1 with TRBJ1-2, with no clear D. Germline V gives CDR1 MNHNS, CDR2 SASEGT. V gave up 5 bases and J gave up 8 bases, with 15 bases separating them. The CDR3 spans 13 residues.

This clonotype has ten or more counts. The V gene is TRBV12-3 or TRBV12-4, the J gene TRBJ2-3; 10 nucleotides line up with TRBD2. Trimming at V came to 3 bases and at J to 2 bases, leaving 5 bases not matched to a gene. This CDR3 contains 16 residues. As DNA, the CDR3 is TGTGCCAGCAGTTTCCGTACTAGCGGGATCACAGATACGCAGTATTTT. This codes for CASSFRTSGITDTQYF.

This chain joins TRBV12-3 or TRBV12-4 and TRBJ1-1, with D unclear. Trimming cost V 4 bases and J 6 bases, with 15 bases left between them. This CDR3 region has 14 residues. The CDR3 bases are TGTGCCAGCAGTTCCGCCTATGACGGCGCTGAAGCTTTCTTT. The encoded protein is CASSSAYDGAEAFF.

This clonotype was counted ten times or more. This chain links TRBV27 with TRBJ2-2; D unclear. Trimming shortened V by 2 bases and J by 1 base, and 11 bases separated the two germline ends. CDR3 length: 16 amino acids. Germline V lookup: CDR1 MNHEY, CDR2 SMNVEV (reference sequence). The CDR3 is CASSLERSLNTGELFF. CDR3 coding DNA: TGTGCCAGCAGTTTAGAGCGTAGCCTGAACACCGGGGAGCTGTTTTTT.

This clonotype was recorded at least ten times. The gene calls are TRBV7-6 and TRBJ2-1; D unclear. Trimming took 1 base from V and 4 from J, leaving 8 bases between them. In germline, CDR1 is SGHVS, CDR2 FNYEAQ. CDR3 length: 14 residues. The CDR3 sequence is CASSLDGLYNEQFF. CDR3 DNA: TGTGCCAGCAGCTTAGACGGGCTATACAATGAGCAGTTCTTC.

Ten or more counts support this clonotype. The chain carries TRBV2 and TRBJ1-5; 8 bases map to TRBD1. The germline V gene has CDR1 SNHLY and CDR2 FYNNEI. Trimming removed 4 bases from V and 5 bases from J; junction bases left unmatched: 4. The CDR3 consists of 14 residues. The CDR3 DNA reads TGTGCCAGCAGTGGTGGCAGGGGGCATCAGCCCCAGCATTTT. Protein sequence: CASSGGRGHQPQHF.